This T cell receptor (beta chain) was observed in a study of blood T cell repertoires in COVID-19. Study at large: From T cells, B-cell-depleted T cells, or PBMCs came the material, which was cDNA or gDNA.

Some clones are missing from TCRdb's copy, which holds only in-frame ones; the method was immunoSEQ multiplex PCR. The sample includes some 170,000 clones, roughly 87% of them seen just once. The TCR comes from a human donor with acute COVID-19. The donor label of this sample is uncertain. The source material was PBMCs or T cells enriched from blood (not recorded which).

CDR3: CASSPGQNSNQPQHF. In DNA, the CDR3 is TGTGCCAGCAGCCCGGGACAAAATAGCAATCAGCCCCAGCATTTT. The rearrangement joins TRBV7-9 to TRBJ1-5; D might be TRBD1 (6 bases). Looked up from germline, CDR1 is SEHNR and CDR2 is FQNEAQ (reference sequence). CDR3 length: 15 residues. Trimming took off 5 bases at V and 0 bases at J, with 11 bases between the two ends.